This T cell receptor (beta chain) was observed in a study of identical twins. Points from the study as a whole: The authors noted that invariant MAIT and iNKT cells could partly confound zero-insertion analyses.

Many counts were recorded for this clonotype. Antigen: not known. V lost 6 bases and J 8 bases, leaving 20 bases between the germline ends. Germline V lookup: CDR1 SQVTM, CDR2 ANQGSEA. The CDR3 totals 14 residues. Each CDR3 protein is one row after TCRdb ran MiXCR on the 5' RACE reads. The sample lists roughly 540,000 distinct CDR3 sequences, about 20% occurring once. The same data also contributed to another study, on T cells expressing NK-cell markers. That study adds: HCMV seropositivity marked most of the eight sequenced donors; one was seronegative. Of the CD8+ T cells in five or six donors, about 1.0-7.0% belonged to dominant NKG2C+ clonotypes.

The sequencing sample was made of CD4+ T cells sorted from blood. This receptor was taken from a woman in her late teens or twenties in good health. The rearrangement joins TRBV29-1 to TRBJ2-1; perhaps TRBD2 as D (6 bases). CDR3 amino acids: CSVRRGLRSDEQFF. The CDR3 nucleotides are TGCAGCGTCCGAAGGGGACTTAGAAGCGATGAGCAGTTCTTC.